The present T cell receptor (beta chain) was sequenced within a study of blood T cell repertoires in COVID-19. Looking at the study overall: Samples of COVID-19 (acute and convalescent) were obtained from the United States, Italy and Spain.

The CDR3 loop spans 13 amino acids. Germline-derived CDR1 and CDR2 are GTSNPN and SVGIG (reference sequence). V trimming: 3 bases; J trimming: 6 bases; junction bases outside the gene matches: 4. This table comes from immunoSEQ multiplex PCR, and its TCRdb copy is limited to in-frame clones, with some not included. The table includes 250,000 to 400,000 clones, around 89% detected once. Enrollment of patients from Seattle took place during active infection, with longitudinal follow-up. Sequencing input: peripheral blood. This clonotype originated in a woman aged 25 to 39 with COVID-19, enrolled during active disease. This rearrangement joins TRBV30 to TRBJ1-5; 8 bases align to TRBD1. This chain's CDR3 is CAWRDRDRQPQHF. CDR3 DNA: TGTGCCTGGAGGGACAGGGATCGTCAGCCCCAGCATTTT.